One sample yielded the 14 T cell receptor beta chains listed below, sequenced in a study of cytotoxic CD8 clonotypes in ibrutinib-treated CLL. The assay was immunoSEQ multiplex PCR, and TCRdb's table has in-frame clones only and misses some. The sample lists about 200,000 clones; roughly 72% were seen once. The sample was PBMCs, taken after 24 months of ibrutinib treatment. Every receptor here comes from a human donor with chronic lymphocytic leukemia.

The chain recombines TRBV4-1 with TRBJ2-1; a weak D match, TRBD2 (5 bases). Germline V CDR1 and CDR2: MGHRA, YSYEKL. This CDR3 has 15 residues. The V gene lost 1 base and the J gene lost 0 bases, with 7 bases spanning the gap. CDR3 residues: CASSQGGNSYNEQFF. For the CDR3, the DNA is TGCGCCAGCAGCCAAGGAGGGAACTCCTACAATGAGCAGTTCTTC.

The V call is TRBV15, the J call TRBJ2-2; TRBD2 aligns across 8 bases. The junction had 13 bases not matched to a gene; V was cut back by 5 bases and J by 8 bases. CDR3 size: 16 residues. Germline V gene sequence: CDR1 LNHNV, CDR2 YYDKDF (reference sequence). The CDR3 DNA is TGTGCCACCAGCGTTGGTTCGGTAGAGCGGGGGGGGGAGCTGTTTTTT. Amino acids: CATSVGSVERGGELFF.

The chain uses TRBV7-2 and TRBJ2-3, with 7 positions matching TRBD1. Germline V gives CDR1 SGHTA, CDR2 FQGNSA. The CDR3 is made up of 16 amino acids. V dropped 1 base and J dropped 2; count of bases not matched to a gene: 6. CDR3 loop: CASSLVGTEDTDTQYF. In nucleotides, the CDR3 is TGTGCCAGCAGCTTAGTTGGGACAGAGGACACAGATACGCAGTATTTT.

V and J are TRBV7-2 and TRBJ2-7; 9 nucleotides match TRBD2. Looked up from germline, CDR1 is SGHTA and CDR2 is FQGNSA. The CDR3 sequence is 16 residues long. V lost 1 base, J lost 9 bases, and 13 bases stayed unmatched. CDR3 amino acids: CASSLGLAGGPEVQYF. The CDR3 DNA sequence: TGTGCCAGCAGCTTAGGTCTTGCGGGAGGGCCAGAAGTGCAGTACTTC.

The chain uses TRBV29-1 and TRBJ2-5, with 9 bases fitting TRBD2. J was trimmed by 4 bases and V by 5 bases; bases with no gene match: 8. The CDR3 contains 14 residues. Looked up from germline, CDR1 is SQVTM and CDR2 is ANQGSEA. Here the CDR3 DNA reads TGCAGCGTTCGACTAGCGGAGAAGGGAGAGACCCAGTACTTC. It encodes CSVRLAEKGETQYF. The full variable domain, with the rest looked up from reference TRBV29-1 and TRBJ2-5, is SAVISQKPSRDICQRGTSLTIQCQVDSQVTMMFWYRQQPGQSLTLIATANQGSEATYESGFVIDKFPISRPNLTFSTLTVSNMSPEDSSIYLCSVRLAEKGETQYFGPGTRLLVL.

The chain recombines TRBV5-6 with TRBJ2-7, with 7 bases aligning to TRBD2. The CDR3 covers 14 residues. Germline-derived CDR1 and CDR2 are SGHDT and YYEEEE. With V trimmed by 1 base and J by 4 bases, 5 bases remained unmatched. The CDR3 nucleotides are TGTGCCAGCAGCTTGTGGCGGGAGTTTTACGAGCAGTACTTC. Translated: CASSLWREFYEQYF. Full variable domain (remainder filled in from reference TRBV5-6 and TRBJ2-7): DAGVTQSPTHLIKTRGQQVTLRCSPKSGHDTVSWYQQALGQGPQFIFQYYEEEERQRGNFPDRFSGHQFPNYSSELNVNALLLGDSALYLCASSLWREFYEQYFGPGTRLTVT.

CDR3 bases: TGTGCCAGCAGTGGACAGCGCGGTGAAAAACTGTTTTTT. Protein sequence: CASSGQRGEKLFF. This chain joins TRBV2 and TRBJ1-4, with D perhaps TRBD1 (5 bases). Germline V CDR1 and CDR2: SNHLY, FYNNEI. CDR3 length: 13 residues. Trimming took 4 bases from V and 7 from J, leaving 10 bases between them. Based on the CDR3 plus reference TRBV2 and TRBJ1-4, the full variable domain is EPEVTQTPSHQVTQMGQEVILRCVPISNHLYFYWYRQILGQKVEFLVSFYNNEISEKSEIFDDQFSVERPDGSNFTLKIRSTKLEDSAMYFCASSGQRGEKLFFGSGTQLSVL.

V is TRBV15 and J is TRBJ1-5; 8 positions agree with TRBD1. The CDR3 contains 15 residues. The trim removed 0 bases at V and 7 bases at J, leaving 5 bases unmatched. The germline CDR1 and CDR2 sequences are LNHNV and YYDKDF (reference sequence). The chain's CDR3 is CATSRDDRGPQPQHF. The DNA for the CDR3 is TGTGCCACCAGCAGAGACGACAGGGGACCGCAGCCCCAGCATTTT.

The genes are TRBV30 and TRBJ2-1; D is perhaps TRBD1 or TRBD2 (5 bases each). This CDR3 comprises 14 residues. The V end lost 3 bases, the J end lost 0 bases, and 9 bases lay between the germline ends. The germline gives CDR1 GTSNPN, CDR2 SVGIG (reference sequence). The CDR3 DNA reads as TGTGCCTGGAGGGGGGACCCCTCCTACAATGAGCAGTTCTTC. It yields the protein CAWRGDPSYNEQFF.

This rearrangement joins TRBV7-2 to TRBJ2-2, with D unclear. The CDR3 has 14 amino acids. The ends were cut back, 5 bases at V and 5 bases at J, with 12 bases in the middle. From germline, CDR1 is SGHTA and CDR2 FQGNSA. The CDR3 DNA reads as TGTGCCAGCAGCCCCCGACCCAATACCGGGGAGCTGTTTTTT. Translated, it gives CASSPRPNTGELFF.

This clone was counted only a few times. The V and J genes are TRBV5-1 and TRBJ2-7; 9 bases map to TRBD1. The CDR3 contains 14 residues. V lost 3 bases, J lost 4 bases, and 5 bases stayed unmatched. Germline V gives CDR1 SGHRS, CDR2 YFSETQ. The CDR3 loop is CASSWDRAVYEQYF. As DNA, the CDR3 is TGCGCCAGCAGCTGGGACAGGGCCGTATACGAGCAGTACTTC.

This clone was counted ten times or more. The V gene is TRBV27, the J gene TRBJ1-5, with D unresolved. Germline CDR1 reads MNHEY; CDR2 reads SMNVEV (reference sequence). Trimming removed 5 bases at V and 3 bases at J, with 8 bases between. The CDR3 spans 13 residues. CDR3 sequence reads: CASSQGINQPQHF. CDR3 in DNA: TGTGCCAGCAGTCAAGGGATCAATCAGCCCCAGCATTTT.

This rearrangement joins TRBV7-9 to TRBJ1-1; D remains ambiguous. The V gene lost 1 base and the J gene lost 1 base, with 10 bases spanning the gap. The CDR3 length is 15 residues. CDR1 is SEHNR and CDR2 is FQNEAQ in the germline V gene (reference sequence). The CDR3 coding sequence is TGTGCCAGCAGCTTAGGATCAGGCCCGAACACTGAAGCTTTCTTT. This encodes CASSLGSGPNTEAFF.

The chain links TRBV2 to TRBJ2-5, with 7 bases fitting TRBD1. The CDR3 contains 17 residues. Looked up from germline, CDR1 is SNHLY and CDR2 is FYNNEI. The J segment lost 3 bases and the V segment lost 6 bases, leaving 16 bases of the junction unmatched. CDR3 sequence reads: CASRHKIPGTEEETQYF. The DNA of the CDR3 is TGTGCCAGCAGACATAAAATCCCCGGGACAGAAGAAGAGACCCAGTACTTC.